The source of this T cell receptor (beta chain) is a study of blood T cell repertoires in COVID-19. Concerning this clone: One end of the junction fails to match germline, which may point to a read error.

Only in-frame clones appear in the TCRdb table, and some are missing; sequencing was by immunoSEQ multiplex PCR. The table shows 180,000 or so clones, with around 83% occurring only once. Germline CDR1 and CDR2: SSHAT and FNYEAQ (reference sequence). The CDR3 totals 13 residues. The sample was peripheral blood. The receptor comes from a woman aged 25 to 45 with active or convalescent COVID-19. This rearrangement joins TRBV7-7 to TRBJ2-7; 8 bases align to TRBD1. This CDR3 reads CASSPDRGYEQYF. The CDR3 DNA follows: TGTGCTAGCAGCCCAGACAGGGGCTACGAGCAGTACTTC.